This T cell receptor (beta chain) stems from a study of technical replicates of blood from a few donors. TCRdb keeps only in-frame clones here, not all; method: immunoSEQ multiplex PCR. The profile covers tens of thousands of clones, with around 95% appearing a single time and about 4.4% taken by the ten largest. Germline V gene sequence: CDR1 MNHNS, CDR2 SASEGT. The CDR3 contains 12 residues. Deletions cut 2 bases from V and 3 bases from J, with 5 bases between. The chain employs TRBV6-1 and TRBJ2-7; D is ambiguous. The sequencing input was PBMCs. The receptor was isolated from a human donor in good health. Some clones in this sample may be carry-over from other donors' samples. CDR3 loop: CASSEPGYEQYF. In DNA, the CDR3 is TGTGCCAGCAGTGAACCAGGCTACGAGCAGTACTTC.